These 9 T cell receptor beta chains were sequenced from one sample in a study of T-cell memory formation after mild COVID-19. TCRdb used MiXCR to reprocess the 5' RACE reads, holding one entry per CDR3 protein. The data contain around 250,000 distinct CDR3 sequences, 15% to 20% of them singletons. What was sequenced was PBMCs or a T cell subset sorted from them (not recorded which). The origin of the receptors is a man younger than 35 who had mild COVID-19 (a few samples of this study predate the infection). Cell type and time point are not known.

This clonotype was observed a handful of times. The J gene is TRBJ2-7, the V gene TRBV10-3; the D is unclear. Per the germline V gene, CDR1 is ENHRY and CDR2 is SYGVKD. The length of the CDR3 is 11 residues. V dropped 2 bases and J dropped 2 bases, with 1 base sitting between them. CDR3 DNA sequence: TGTGCCATCAGTGAGACCTACGAGCAGTACTTC. Its protein is CAISETYEQYF.

This chain joins TRBV20-1 and TRBJ1-3; the D is unclear. CDR3 length: 13 residues. CDR1 and CDR2 (germline): DFQATT, SNEGSKA (reference sequence). V was trimmed by 1 base and J by 7 bases, leaving 11 bases between them. CDR3 nucleotides: TGCAGTGCTAGAGGGGTGGCCGGTAACACCATATATTTT. Amino acid sequence: CSARGVAGNTIYF.

There are a few counts of this clonotype. The rearrangement joins TRBV4-2 to TRBJ1-1; D is uncertain. The germline V gene has CDR1 LGHNA and CDR2 YNFKEQ. The CDR3 has 15 amino acids. V lost 1 base, J lost 0 bases, and 9 bases lay in between. CDR3 loop: CASSQALFLNTEAFF. For the CDR3, the DNA is TGTGCCAGCAGCCAAGCTCTGTTTTTGAACACTGAAGCTTTCTTT.

This clonotype has just a few counts. The chain employs TRBV7-3 and TRBJ2-2; D is perhaps TRBD1 (6 bases). This CDR3 is 15 amino acids long. Trimming shortened V by 1 base and J by 1 base, and 7 bases separated the two germline ends. Looked up from germline, CDR1 is SGHTA and CDR2 is FQGTGA. The CDR3 sequence is CASSLMGQNTGELFF. As DNA, the CDR3 is TGTGCCAGCAGCTTAATGGGACAGAACACCGGGGAGCTGTTTTTT.

In this sample, this clonotype turned up a few times. The genes are TRBV28 and TRBJ1-1; D is uncertain. Trimming left V 10 bases short and J 4 bases short, with 13 bases between. Germline CDR1 and CDR2: MDHEN and SYDVKM. The CDR3 runs to 12 residues. CDR3 amino acids: CAITTRTTEAFF. The CDR3 DNA reads as TGTGCCATCACCACAAGAACCACTGAAGCTTTCTTT.

The chain is built from TRBV20-1 and TRBJ1-5, with D possibly TRBD1 on 6 matching bases. The V and J ends lost 1 base and 0 bases respectively, with 13 bases between them. This CDR3 comprises 16 residues. Per germline, CDR1 DFQATT and CDR2 SNEGSKA (reference sequence). CDR3 nucleotide sequence: TGCAGTGCTAGAGCCCCCCAGGGGTATAGCAATCAGCCCCAGCATTTT. This translates into CSARAPQGYSNQPQHF.

This clonotype was counted between two and nine times. The V gene is TRBV18, the J gene TRBJ2-7; 10 nucleotides line up with TRBD1. The CDR3 runs to 15 residues. Trimming removed 3 bases from V and 4 bases from J; junction bases left unmatched: 6. Germline-derived CDR1 and CDR2 are KGHSH and LQKENI. As DNA, the CDR3 is TGTGCCAGCTCACCCAGACAGGGGGCCACATACGAGCAGTACGTC. Translating gives CASSPRQGATYEQYV.

The V and J genes are TRBV20-1 and TRBJ2-3, with D perhaps TRBD1 (5 bases). In germline, CDR1 is DFQATT, CDR2 SNEGSKA (reference sequence). The CDR3 runs to 13 residues. Trimming removed 0 bases at V and 6 bases at J, with 10 bases between. The chain's CDR3 is CSAREITGDTQYF. DNA for the CDR3: TGCAGTGCTAGAGAAATCACAGGTGATACGCAGTATTTT.

V is TRBV5-1 and J is TRBJ2-7; D is uncertain. Germline CDR1 is SGHRS and CDR2 is YFSETQ. The CDR3 consists of 14 residues. V was cut by 4 bases and J by 2 bases, with 13 bases left in between. In nucleotides, the CDR3 is TGCGCCAGCAGCATTGAGGCGACGGCCTACGAGCAGTACTTC. Translation gives CASSIEATAYEQYF. Based on the CDR3 plus reference TRBV5-1 and TRBJ2-7, the full variable domain is KAGVTQTPRYLIKTRGQQVTLSCSPISGHRSVSWYQQTPGQGLQFLFEYFSETQRNKGNFPGRFSGRQFSNSRSEMNVSTLELGDSALYLCASSIEATAYEQYFGPGTRLTVT.